Detailed here is one T cell receptor (beta chain). The antigen remains unidentified. Some clones are missing from TCRdb's copy, which holds only in-frame ones; the method was immunoSEQ multiplex PCR. The table records 150,000 or so clones, 90% to 95% of them present only once. The sample is drawn from a study of T cell responses to AZD1222 COVID-19 vaccine. Regarding the study as a whole: It was only a handful of AZD1222 recipients who were seropositive at baseline.

V lost 6 bases, J lost 9 bases, and 9 bases lay in between. The germline V gene encodes CDR1 MDHEN and CDR2 SYDVKM. This CDR3 spans 12 amino acids. The sample in question was peripheral blood, obtained on day 0 of AZD1222 vaccination. The receptor was isolated from an adult in good health. The chain combines TRBV28 with TRBJ1-6, with D unresolved. CDR3 DNA: TGTGCCAGCAGCCTAGGCGCTTCACCCCTCCACTTT. This sequence encodes CASSLGASPLHF.